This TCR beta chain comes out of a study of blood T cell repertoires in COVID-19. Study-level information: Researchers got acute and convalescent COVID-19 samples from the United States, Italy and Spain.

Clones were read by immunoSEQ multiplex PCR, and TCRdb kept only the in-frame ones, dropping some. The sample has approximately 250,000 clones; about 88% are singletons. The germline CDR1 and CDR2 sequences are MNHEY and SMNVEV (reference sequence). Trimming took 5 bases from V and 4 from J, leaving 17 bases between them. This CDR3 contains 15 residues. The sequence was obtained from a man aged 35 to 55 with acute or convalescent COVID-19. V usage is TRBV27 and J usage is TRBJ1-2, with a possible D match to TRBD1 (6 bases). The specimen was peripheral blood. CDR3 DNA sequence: TGTGCCAGCAGTGCGACTCGGGGACACCCCTATGGCTACACCTTC. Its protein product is CASSATRGHPYGYTF.